This is a list of T cell receptor beta chains from one sample in a study of beta chain features in type 1 diabetes. Profiling relied on immunoSEQ multiplex PCR, and the TCRdb table lists in-frame clones only, not all of them. The sample carries about 150,000 clones, over 8.5% recorded once. The sequencing sample was made of central memory CD4+ T cells from blood. These receptors came from a man aged 18 to 30 in good health. Each CDR3 is given without its conserved first and last residue. The D gene is left open where the match is weak. Only some rows state a clone size, as once, few, many or a class for expanded clones.

>TRBJ1-1|-|TRBV29-1|-
SVEIPNLLNTEAF
>TRBJ2-7|-|TRBV10-3|TRBD1
AIWTGETGTEQY
>TRBJ2-5|few|TRBV28|TRBD2
ASSPGLAGVETQY
>TRBJ2-5|few|TRBV7-2|-
ASSFSTLSAGTQY
>TRBJ2-7|few|TRBV6-5|-
ASRTGFYEQY
>TRBJ2-3|-|TRBV25-1|-
ASRSDLGTLGADTQY
>TRBJ1-1|-|TRBV7-3|-
ASSASRENTEAF
>TRBJ1-1|few|TRBV5-4|-
ASSREQGGAYEAF
>TRBJ2-3|few|TRBV5-4|TRBD1
ASSSLGQGWY
>TRBJ2-3|-|TRBV28|TRBD2
ASIVAGGGDTQY
>TRBJ2-1|few|TRBV4-3|-
ASSQGTYSNEQF
>TRBJ2-7|-|TRBV7-9|-
ASSPRGRTEQY
>TRBJ2-2|-|TRBV5-1|-
ASSLRMGPGELF
>TRBJ1-5|-|TRBV7-2|TRBD1
ASSSGGGNQPQH
>TRBJ2-7|-|TRBV15|-
ATSREASSYEQY
>TRBJ2-7|-|TRBV11-3|TRBD2
ASSITSGATYEQY
>TRBJ2-3|-|TRBV10-3|-
AISLGEGTDTQY
>TRBJ2-1|-|TRBV9|-
ASSRAGNSYNEQF
>TRBJ2-1|-|TRBV18|TRBD2
ASSPPYLAGGYNEQF
>TRBJ2-3|-|TRBV11-2|-
ASSPRTSVSTDTQY
>TRBJ2-4|few|TRBV4-1|TRBD2
ASSQAPPTSGSGNIQY
>TRBJ1-4|few|TRBV6-1|-
ASSALVGGTNEKLF
>TRBJ1-5|few|TRBV7-2|TRBD1
ASSPGTGNRQPQH
>TRBJ2-1|few|TRBV6-5|TRBD1
ASSKGQGRNEQF
>TRBJ2-3|few|TRBV7-2|TRBD1
ASSLTTGGRSRPQY
>TRBJ1-4|-|TRBV6-5|-
ASKRPEQEKLF
>TRBJ2-3|-|TRBV29-1|-
SVGSASPTDTQY